This is a list of T cell receptor beta chains from one sample in a study of blood T cell repertoires in COVID-19. The assay was immunoSEQ multiplex PCR, and TCRdb's table has in-frame clones only and misses some. The sample contains about 190,000 clones, around four fifths of which appear only once. Sequencing used peripheral blood. The source is a human donor in a cohort sampled during active COVID-19. CDR3s include the opening cysteine and the closing phenylalanine or tryptophan. D genes are given only for firm matches. Some rows have no size entry. The others give once, few or many, or a class for an expanded clone.

. TRBD2 TRBJ2-2 TRBV6-6 CASSLSSGTGELFF TGTGCCAGCAGCCTATCTAGCGGGACCGGGGAGCTGTTTTTT
. TRBD1 TRBJ2-5 TRBV19 CASSRGQGGMSQYF TGTGCCAGTAGCCGGGGACAGGGAGGAATGTCCCAGTACTTC
. . TRBJ2-5 TRBV5-5 CASSLGSTHVETQYF TGTGCCAGCAGCTTGGGGTCGACACATGTGGAGACCCAGTACTTC
. . TRBJ2-5 TRBV5-1 CASSQGLGYQETQYF TGCGCCAGCAGCCAGGGTCTAGGGTATCAAGAGACCCAGTACTTC
few TRBD2 TRBJ2-1 TRBV5-1 CASSPTSGRAYEQFF TGCGCCAGCAGCCCGACTAGCGGGAGGGCCTATGAGCAGTTCTTC
. . TRBJ1-2 TRBV5-1 CASRDSVTNYGYTF TGCGCCAGCAGGGACAGCGTGACTAACTATGGCTACACCTTC
. TRBD2 TRBJ2-3 TRBV29-1 CSVAAGGPDTQYF TGCAGCGTTGCCGCGGGAGGGCCCGATACGCAGTATTTT
. TRBD1 TRBJ2-5 TRBV7-9 CASSSTATGAGETQYF TGTGCCAGCAGCTCAACGGCGACAGGGGCCGGAGAGACCCAGTACTTC
. TRBD1 TRBJ1-5 TRBV5-4 CASSIQGVDIQPQHF TGTGCCAGCAGCATCCAGGGGGTGGATATTCAGCCCCAGCATTTT
. . TRBJ1-1 TRBV5-6 CASSFVRGTTEAFF TGTGCCAGCAGCTTTGTCCGGGGGACCACTGAAGCTTTCTTT
few . TRBJ1-1 TRBV10-3 CAITGGPGGVDAEAFF TGTGCCATCACCGGAGGGCCGGGGGGCGTCGACGCTGAAGCTTTCTTT
. . TRBJ2-6 TRBV15 CATSPRQAGANVLTF TGTGCCACCAGCCCACGACAAGCTGGGGCCAACGTCCTGACTTTC
. TRBD1 TRBJ1-4 TRBV5-1 CASSLAPTGTNEKLFF TGCGCCAGCAGCTTGGCCCCGACAGGGACAAATGAAAAACTGTTTTTT
once TRBD1 TRBJ2-7 TRBV24-1 CATSDSGQASVQYF TGTGCCACCAGTGATAGCGGACAGGCTTCTGTGCAGTACTTC
. TRBD2 TRBJ2-3 TRBV3-1/TRBV3-2 CASSLLAGPADTQYF TGTGCCAGCAGCCTACTAGCGGGGCCAGCCGATACGCAGTATTTT
. . TRBJ2-2 TRBV7-8 CASSLARETGELFF TGTGCCAGCAGCTTAGCGAGGGAAACCGGGGAGCTGTTTTTT
few . TRBJ2-7 TRBV6-5 CPGLSWEQYF TGTCCAGGACTATCCTGGGAGCAGTACTTC
. TRBD1 TRBJ1-2 TRBV28 CASSPGQNNYGYTF TGTGCCAGCAGTCCGGGACAGAATAACTATGGCTACACCTTC
once . TRBJ1-1 TRBV29-1 CSVEGGMGTEAFF TGCAGCGTTGAAGGGGGCATGGGCACTGAAGCTTTCTTT
. TRBD1 TRBJ1-2 TRBV25-1 CASSEPGQGENYGYTF TGTGCCAGCAGTGAACCGGGACAGGGCGAAAACTATGGCTACACCTTC
. . TRBJ2-7 TRBV19 CASKTGTASGAYEQYF TGTGCCAGTAAAACCGGGACTGCCTCTGGGGCCTACGAGCAGTACTTC
. . TRBJ2-3 TRBV30 CAWNSGTDTQYF TGTGCCTGGAATTCCGGCACAGATACGCAGTATTTT
. . TRBJ2-5 TRBV5-1 CASKQGNQETQYF TGCGCCAGTAAGCAGGGGAACCAAGAGACCCAGTACTTC
. . TRBJ1-1 TRBV6-5 CASSYRGSVNTEAFF TGTGCCAGCAGTTACAGGGGGTCGGTGAACACTGAAGCTTTCTTT
. . TRBJ2-5 TRBV29-1 CSASGQFQETQYF TGCAGCGCCTCAGGGCAGTTCCAAGAGACCCAGTACTTC
. . TRBJ1-1 TRBV27 CASSERRGTGHRLAFF TGTGCCAGCAGCGAGAGACGCGGGACCGGTCATAGATTGGCTTTCTTT
. . TRBJ1-2 TRBV5-8 CASSLAGGSYTF TGTGCCAGCAGCTTGGCGGGGGGAAGTTATACCTTC
. TRBD1 TRBJ1-1 TRBV5-1 CASSPGTDTEAFF TGCGCCAGCAGCCCGGGGACAGACACTGAAGCTTTCTTT
. . TRBJ2-2 TRBV27 CASRSGGYTGELFF TGTGCCAGCAGATCTGGGGGGTACACCGGGGAGCTGTTTTTT
. TRBD2 TRBJ2-2 TRBV7-6 CASSSSGRVAGELFF TGTGCCAGCAGCTCAAGCGGGAGGGTAGCCGGGGAGCTGTTTTTT
. TRBD2 TRBJ2-5 TRBV6-5 CASSSTGGGETQYF TGTGCCAGCAGTTCGACGGGCGGGGGTGAGACCCAGTACTTC
. . TRBJ1-1 TRBV19 CASSSWGQNTEAFF TGTGCCAGTAGTTCCTGGGGCCAGAACACTGAAGCTTTCTTT
. TRBD1 TRBJ2-1 TRBV2 CASRRSGTGIYNEQFF TGTGCCAGCAGACGAAGTGGGACAGGGATATACAATGAGCAGTTCTTC
. TRBD1 TRBJ1-5 TRBV28 CASSSPSGRGYYQPQHF TGTGCCAGCAGTTCTCCATCGGGCAGGGGGTATTATCAGCCCCAGCATTTT
. . TRBJ1-1 TRBV18 CASSQPNTEAFF TGTGCCAGCTCACAGCCGAACACTGAAGCTTTCTTT
. TRBD2 TRBJ2-4 TRBV12-3/TRBV12-4 CAVPGLAKNIQYF TGTGCCGTACCGGGACTAGCGAAAAACATTCAGTACTTC
. TRBD1 TRBJ2-1 TRBV5-1 CASSLGDRGLGPSYNEQFF TGCGCCAGCAGCCTTGGGGACAGGGGTTTGGGGCCCAGCTACAATGAGCAGTTCTTC
. TRBD1 TRBJ1-4 TRBV11-2 CASSMTGFATNEKLFF TGTGCCAGCAGCATGACAGGGTTTGCAACTAATGAAAAACTGTTTTTT
. . TRBJ2-2 TRBV7-8 CASSQLSFTGELFF TGTGCCAGCAGCCAACTTAGTTTTACCGGGGAGCTGTTTTTT